Listed below are T cell receptor beta chains from one sample, sequenced in a study of shared clonotypes between healthy human individuals. Generated by immunoSEQ multiplex PCR, the TCRdb table keeps only in-frame clones and is missing some. The table has around 2,100,000 clones, less than 95% seen once. The material sequenced was naive CD8+ T cells sorted from blood. The origin of the receptors is a man between 18 and 35 years old in good health. The CDR3 runs from the conserved cysteine through the conserved F or W. The order of the fields is J gene, D gene, clone size, V gene, CDR3 protein, CDR3 DNA. The D gene is left open where the match is weak. Clone sizes are given selectively: once, few, many, or a class where the clone is expanded.

J: TRBJ1-4; D: TRBD1; size: .; V: TRBV15; CDR3: CATSRDGGGDSEKLFF; DNA: TGTGCCACCAGCAGAGACGGAGGGGGCGATTCGGAAAAACTGTTTTTT
J: TRBJ2-1; D: .; size: once; V: TRBV27; CDR3: CASSLSFPGPYNEQFF; DNA: TGTGCCAGCAGTTTATCGTTCCCGGGTCCCTACAATGAGCAGTTCTTC
J: TRBJ2-7; D: .; size: .; V: TRBV5-6; CDR3: CASSPQGFREQYF; DNA: TGTGCCAGCAGCCCTCAGGGGTTCAGGGAGCAGTACTTC
J: TRBJ1-5; D: .; size: .; V: TRBV28; CDR3: CASEEGRNQPQHF; DNA: TGTGCCAGCGAGGAGGGCCGCAATCAGCCCCAGCATTTT
J: TRBJ2-1; D: .; size: .; V: TRBV27; CDR3: CASSLGVGSEQFF; DNA: TGTGCCAGCAGTTTAGGGGTGGGGAGTGAGCAGTTCTTC
J: TRBJ2-7; D: TRBD1; size: few; V: TRBV27; CDR3: CASSFGTGPYEQYF; DNA: TGTGCCAGCAGTTTCGGGACAGGGCCCTACGAGCAGTACTTC
J: TRBJ1-4; D: .; size: once; V: TRBV7-9; CDR3: CASSSTQRAWEKLFF; DNA: TGTGCCAGCAGCTCTACCCAAAGGGCTTGGGAAAAACTGTTTTTT
J: TRBJ2-7; D: TRBD2; size: .; V: TRBV10-2; CDR3: CASSELADSYEQYF; DNA: TGCGCCAGCAGTGAACTAGCGGATTCCTACGAGCAGTACTTC
J: TRBJ1-2; D: .; size: .; V: TRBV5-8; CDR3: CASSLRENYGYTF; DNA: TGTGCCAGCAGCTTGAGGGAAAACTATGGCTACACCTTC
J: TRBJ2-7; D: .; size: once; V: TRBV5-6; CDR3: CASSPRHRFYEQYF; DNA: TGTGCCAGCAGCCCCCGACACAGGTTCTACGAGCAGTACTTC
J: TRBJ2-2; D: TRBD2; size: .; V: TRBV5-4; CDR3: CASSLLAGEAGELFF; DNA: TGTGCCAGCAGCCTACTAGCGGGAGAGGCCGGGGAGCTGTTTTTT
J: TRBJ1-1; D: TRBD1; size: few; V: TRBV30; CDR3: CAWSVGVGGSTEAFF; DNA: TGTGCCTGGAGTGTAGGGGTAGGGGGCAGTACTGAAGCTTTCTTT
J: TRBJ1-3; D: .; size: .; V: TRBV4-3; CDR3: CASSPRVLSGNTIYF; DNA: TGCGCCAGCAGCCCAAGGGTGCTCTCTGGAAACACCATATATTTT
J: TRBJ2-1; D: .; size: .; V: TRBV30; CDR3: CAWSVRGLLSANEQFF; DNA: TGTGCCTGGAGTGTACGTGGACTACTCAGCGCGAATGAGCAGTTCTTC
J: TRBJ2-2; D: TRBD1; size: .; V: TRBV7-9; CDR3: CASSLDRGLSNTGELFF; DNA: TGTGCCAGCAGCTTGGACAGGGGGCTATCGAACACCGGGGAGCTGTTTTTT
J: TRBJ2-2; D: .; size: .; V: TRBV27; CDR3: CASSFSETRTGELFF; DNA: TGTGCCAGCAGTTTTTCGGAAACTAGAACCGGGGAGCTGTTTTTT
J: TRBJ2-5; D: TRBD1; size: .; V: TRBV15; CDR3: CATSSGTGIFETQYF; DNA: TGTGCCACCAGCAGCGGGACAGGGATTTTCGAGACCCAGTACTTC
J: TRBJ1-2; D: .; size: .; V: TRBV19; CDR3: CASSANILGLPNYGYTF; DNA: TGTGCCAGTAGTGCCAACATCCTGGGGCTTCCTAACTATGGCTACACCTTC
J: TRBJ1-6; D: TRBD1; size: .; V: TRBV4-1; CDR3: CASSQAGTGGWDSPLHF; DNA: TGCGCCAGCAGCCAAGCCGGGACAGGGGGCTGGGATTCACCCCTCCACTTT
J: TRBJ2-5; D: TRBD2; size: .; V: TRBV5-5; CDR3: CASSTGLAGMGPLETQYF; DNA: TGTGCCAGCAGCACCGGACTAGCGGGGATGGGCCCTTTAGAGACCCAGTACTTC
J: TRBJ2-5; D: TRBD1; size: .; V: TRBV7-9; CDR3: CASSLDRGLETQYF; DNA: TGTGCCAGCAGCTTAGACAGGGGGCTAGAGACCCAGTACTTC
J: TRBJ1-2; D: TRBD1; size: .; V: TRBV7-2; CDR3: CASSLGRDRRHRVYGYTF; DNA: TGTGCCAGCAGCTTAGGCCGGGACAGGAGACACCGGGTGTATGGCTACACCTTC
J: TRBJ1-4; D: .; size: .; V: TRBV25-1; CDR3: CAVQETGNEKLFF; DNA: TGTGCCGTCCAGGAAACAGGGAATGAAAAACTGTTTTTT